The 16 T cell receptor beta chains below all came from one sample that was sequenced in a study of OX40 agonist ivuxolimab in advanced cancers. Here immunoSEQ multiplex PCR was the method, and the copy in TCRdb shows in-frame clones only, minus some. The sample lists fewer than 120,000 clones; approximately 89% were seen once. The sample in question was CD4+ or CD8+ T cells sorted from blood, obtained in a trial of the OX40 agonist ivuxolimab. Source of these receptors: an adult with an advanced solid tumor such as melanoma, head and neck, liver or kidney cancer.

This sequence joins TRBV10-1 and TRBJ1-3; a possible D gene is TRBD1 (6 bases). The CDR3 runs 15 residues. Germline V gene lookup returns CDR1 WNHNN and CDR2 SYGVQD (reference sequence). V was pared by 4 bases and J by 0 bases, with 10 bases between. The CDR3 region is CASSADRYSGNTIYF. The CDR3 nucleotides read TGCGCCAGCAGTGCTGACAGGTACTCTGGAAACACCATATATTTT.

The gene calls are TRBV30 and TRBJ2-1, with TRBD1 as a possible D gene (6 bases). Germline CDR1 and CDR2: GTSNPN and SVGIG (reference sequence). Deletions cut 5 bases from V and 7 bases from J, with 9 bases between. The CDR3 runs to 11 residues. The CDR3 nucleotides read TGTGCCTGGTACAGGGCTAATGAGCAGTTCTTC. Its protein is CAWYRANEQFF.

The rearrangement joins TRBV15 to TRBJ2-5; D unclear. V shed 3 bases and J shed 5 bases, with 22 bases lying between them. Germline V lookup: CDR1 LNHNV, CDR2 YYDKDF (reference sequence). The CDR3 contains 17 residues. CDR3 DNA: TGTGCCACCAGCAGTGAACCCATCCGTCTGGGTAGGGAGACCCAGTACTTC. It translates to CATSSEPIRLGRETQYF.

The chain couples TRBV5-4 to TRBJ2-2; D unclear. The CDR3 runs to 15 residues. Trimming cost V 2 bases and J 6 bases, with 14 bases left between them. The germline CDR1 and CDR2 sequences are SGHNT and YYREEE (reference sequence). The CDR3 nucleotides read TGTGCCAGCAGCTTAACTCTAAACCCCTCCGGGGAGCTGTTTTTT. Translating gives CASSLTLNPSGELFF.

This CDR3 reads CASRAAGQGTYGYTF. In DNA, the CDR3 is TGCGCCAGCAGGGCGGCGGGACAGGGGACCTATGGCTACACCTTC. V gene TRBV5-1 combines with J gene TRBJ1-2; 10 bases are shared with TRBD1. CDR1 is SGHRS, CDR2 YFSETQ, per germline. The junction had 8 bases not matched to a gene; V was cut back by 5 bases and J by 4 bases. The CDR3 loop spans 15 amino acids.

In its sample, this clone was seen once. The CDR3 loop is CASSLTGDPGEKLFF. CDR3 bases: TGTGCCAGCAGCTTGACAGGGGATCCGGGTGAAAAACTGTTTTTT. V usage is TRBV11-2 and J usage is TRBJ1-4; 8 nucleotides align to TRBD1. The CDR3 runs to 15 residues. CDR1 and CDR2 from the germline V gene are SGHAT and FQNNGV. J was trimmed by 7 bases and V by 3 bases; bases with no gene match: 7.

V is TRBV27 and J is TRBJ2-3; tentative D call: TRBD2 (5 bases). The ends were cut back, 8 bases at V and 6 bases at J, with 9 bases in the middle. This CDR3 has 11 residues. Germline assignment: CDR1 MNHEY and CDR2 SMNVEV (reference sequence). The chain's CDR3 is CASFRGDTQYF. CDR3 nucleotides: TGTGCCAGCTTTCGCGGGGATACGCAGTATTTT.

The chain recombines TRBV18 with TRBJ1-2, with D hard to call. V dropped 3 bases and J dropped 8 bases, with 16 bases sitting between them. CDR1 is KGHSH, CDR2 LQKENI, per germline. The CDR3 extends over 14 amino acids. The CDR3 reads CASSPVEQFVGYTF. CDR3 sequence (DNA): TGTGCCAGCTCACCCGTTGAACAGTTCGTGGGCTACACCTTC.

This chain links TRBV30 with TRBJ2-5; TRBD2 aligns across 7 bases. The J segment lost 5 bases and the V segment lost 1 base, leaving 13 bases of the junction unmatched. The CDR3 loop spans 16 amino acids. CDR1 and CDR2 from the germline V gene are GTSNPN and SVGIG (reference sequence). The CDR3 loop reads CAWSASWGGVGETQYF. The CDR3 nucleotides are TGTGCCTGGAGTGCTTCCTGGGGAGGGGTTGGGGAGACCCAGTACTTC. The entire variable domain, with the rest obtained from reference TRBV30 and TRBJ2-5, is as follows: SQTIHQWPATLVQPVGSPLSLECTVEGTSNPNLYWYRQAAGRGLQLLFYSVGIGQISSEVPQNLSASRPQDRQFILSSKKLLLSDSGFYLCAWSASWGGVGETQYFGPGTRLLVL.

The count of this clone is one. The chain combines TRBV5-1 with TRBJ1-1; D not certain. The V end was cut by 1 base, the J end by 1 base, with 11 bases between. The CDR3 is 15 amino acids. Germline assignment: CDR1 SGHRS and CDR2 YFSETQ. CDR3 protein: CASSLSGQTNTEAFF. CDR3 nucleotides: TGCGCCAGCAGCTTGAGTGGGCAAACGAACACTGAAGCTTTCTTT.

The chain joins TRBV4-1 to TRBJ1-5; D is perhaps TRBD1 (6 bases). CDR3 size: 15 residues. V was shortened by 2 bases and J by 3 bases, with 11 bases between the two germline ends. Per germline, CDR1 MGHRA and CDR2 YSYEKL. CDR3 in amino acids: CASSQFSGDNQPQHF. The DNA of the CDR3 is TGCGCCAGCAGCCAATTTTCAGGGGACAATCAGCCCCAGCATTTT.

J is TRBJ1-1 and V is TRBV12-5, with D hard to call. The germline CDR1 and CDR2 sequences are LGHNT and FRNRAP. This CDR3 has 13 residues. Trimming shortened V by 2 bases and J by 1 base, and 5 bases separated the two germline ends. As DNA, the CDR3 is TGTGCTAGTGGTTTGCTCGAGAACACTGAAGCTTTCTTT. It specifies CASGLLENTEAFF.

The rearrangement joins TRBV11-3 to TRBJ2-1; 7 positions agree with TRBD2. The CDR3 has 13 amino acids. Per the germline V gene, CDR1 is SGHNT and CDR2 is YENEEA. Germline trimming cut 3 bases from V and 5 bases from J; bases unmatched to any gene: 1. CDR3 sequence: CASSLGGDNEQFF. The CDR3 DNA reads TGTGCCAGCAGCTTGGGAGGGGACAATGAGCAGTTCTTC.

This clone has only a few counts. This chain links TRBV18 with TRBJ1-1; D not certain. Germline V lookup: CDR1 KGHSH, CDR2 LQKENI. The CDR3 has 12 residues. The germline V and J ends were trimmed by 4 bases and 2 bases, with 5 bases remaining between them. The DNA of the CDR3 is TGTGCCAGCTCACGCCCCAACACTGAAGCTTTCTTT. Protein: CASSRPNTEAFF. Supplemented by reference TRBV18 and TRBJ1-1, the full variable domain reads NAGVMQNPRHLVRRRGQEARLRCSPMKGHSHVYWYRQLPEEGLKFMVYLQKENIIDESGMPKERFSAEFPKEGPSILRIQQVVRGDSAAYFCASSRPNTEAFFGQGTRLTVV.

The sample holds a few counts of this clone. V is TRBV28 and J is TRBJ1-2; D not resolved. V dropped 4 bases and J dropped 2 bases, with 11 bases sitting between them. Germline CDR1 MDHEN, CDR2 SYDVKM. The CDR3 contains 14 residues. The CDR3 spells CASSSPSLNYGYTF. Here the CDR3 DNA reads TGTGCCAGCAGTTCGCCGAGCCTGAACTATGGCTACACCTTC.

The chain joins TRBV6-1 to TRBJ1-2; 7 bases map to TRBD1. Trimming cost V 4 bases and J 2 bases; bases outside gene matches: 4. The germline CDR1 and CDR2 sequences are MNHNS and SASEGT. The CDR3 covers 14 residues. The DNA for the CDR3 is TGTGCCAGCAGTGTACCGACAGGGAACTATGGCTACACCTTC. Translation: CASSVPTGNYGYTF.